This T cell receptor beta chain was recorded in a study of identifying expanded T cells in peripheral blood. Study-level findings and limits: Over about two and four weeks, about 15 and 19 clones changed, versus approximately 1.2 between replicates.

Clones were sequenced by immunoSEQ multiplex PCR, and TCRdb holds only the in-frame ones, with some missing. The sample includes roughly 84,000 clones, roughly 90% seen only once; the top ten take 7% to 7.5%. Regarding this clone: Antigen unknown.

The CDR3 spans 15 residues. V lost 5 bases and J lost 2; bases outside the gene matches: 5. CDR1 and CDR2 from the germline V gene are MNHEY and SMNVEV (reference sequence). The source of this sequence is a person aged 18 to 70 in good health. The V and J genes are TRBV27 and TRBJ2-1; 8 bases are shared with TRBD1. The source material was blood. CDR3 sequence reads: CASSPDREPYNEQFF. CDR3 coding DNA: TGTGCCAGCAGTCCGGACAGGGAACCCTACAATGAGCAGTTCTTC.